These T cell receptor beta chains were read from a single sample in a study of cytomegalovirus exposure and HLA in healthy donors. The table came from immunoSEQ multiplex PCR; TCRdb's copy has only in-frame clones and leaves some out. Of under 200,000 clones listed, about 71% are singletons. Sequencing input: PBMCs. These TCRs come from a man in his fifties in good health and CMV-seronegative. Both conserved end residues are part of each CDR3. The order of the fields is V gene, J gene, CDR3 length, CDR3 protein.

v_call: TRBV29-1
j_call: TRBJ2-2
cdr3_length: 14
cdr3_aa: CSVDGTGAGGELFF

v_call: TRBV28
j_call: TRBJ2-2
cdr3_length: 16
cdr3_aa: CASSTLRGGYTGELFF

v_call: TRBV5-5
j_call: TRBJ2-7
cdr3_length: 12
cdr3_aa: CASSPGGYEQYF

v_call: TRBV7-8
j_call: TRBJ1-4
cdr3_length: 16
cdr3_aa: CASSTGGARTNEKLFF

v_call: TRBV1
j_call: TRBJ2-1
cdr3_length: 14
cdr3_aa: CTSSLRGPYNEQFF

v_call: TRBV7-2
j_call: TRBJ2-2
cdr3_length: 16
cdr3_aa: CASSLTGGEVAGELFF

v_call: TRBV7-6
j_call: TRBJ1-1
cdr3_length: 17
cdr3_aa: CASSLDRQGDLNTEAFF

v_call: TRBV7-9
j_call: TRBJ2-3
cdr3_length: 16
cdr3_aa: CASSPLTSGGYDTQYF

v_call: TRBV15
j_call: TRBJ1-3
cdr3_length: 15
cdr3_aa: CATSRDRGSGNTIYF

v_call: TRBV11-1
j_call: TRBJ2-7
cdr3_length: 14
cdr3_aa: CASSLQGGSYEQYF

v_call: TRBV7-2
j_call: TRBJ2-1
cdr3_length: 16
cdr3_aa: CASSSRQRGAYNEQFF

v_call: TRBV18
j_call: TRBJ1-4
cdr3_length: 15
cdr3_aa: CASSPNTGANEKLFF

v_call: TRBV2
j_call: TRBJ2-1
cdr3_length: 19
cdr3_aa: CASSEAGLKGSGKYNEQFF

v_call: TRBV19
j_call: TRBJ1-5
cdr3_length: 14
cdr3_aa: CASSIRRGHQPQHF

v_call: TRBV29-1
j_call: TRBJ2-7
cdr3_length: 15
cdr3_aa: CSVEEPGPLSYEQYF

v_call: TRBV7-2
j_call: TRBJ2-1
cdr3_length: 15
cdr3_aa: CASSPRTGGNNEQFF

v_call: TRBV6-6
j_call: TRBJ1-2
cdr3_length: 14
cdr3_aa: CASRTDSANYGYTF

v_call: TRBV5-4
j_call: TRBJ2-2
cdr3_length: 14
cdr3_aa: CASSLGLNTGELFF

v_call: TRBV2
j_call: TRBJ1-5
cdr3_length: 15
cdr3_aa: CASRPGTAINQPQHF

v_call: TRBV27
j_call: TRBJ2-1
cdr3_length: 17
cdr3_aa: CASSLVNLAGRYNEQFF

v_call: TRBV5-1
j_call: TRBJ2-2
cdr3_length: 16
cdr3_aa: CASSLRTGLNTGELFF

v_call: TRBV25-1
j_call: TRBJ1-2
cdr3_length: 14
cdr3_aa: CASSETGNPYGYTF

v_call: TRBV9
j_call: TRBJ1-3
cdr3_length: 17
cdr3_aa: CASSVVRGGHSQNTIYF

v_call: TRBV7-3
j_call: TRBJ2-2
cdr3_length: 15
cdr3_aa: CASSSSHRGTGELFF

v_call: TRBV5-6
j_call: TRBJ1-2
cdr3_length: 15
cdr3_aa: CASSLVGAPYRGYTF

v_call: TRBV18
j_call: TRBJ1-2
cdr3_length: 15
cdr3_aa: CASSPDAGGSYGYTF

v_call: TRBV11-2
j_call: TRBJ2-3
cdr3_length: 11
cdr3_aa: CASSAGDTQYF

v_call: TRBV6-5
j_call: TRBJ1-2
cdr3_length: 15
cdr3_aa: CASRPSGQGVSGYTF

v_call: TRBV9
j_call: TRBJ2-3
cdr3_length: 15
cdr3_aa: CASSVDRGRSDTQYF

v_call: TRBV10-3
j_call: TRBJ2-7
cdr3_length: 13
cdr3_aa: CAISEEGTYEQYF

v_call: TRBV7-2
j_call: TRBJ1-5
cdr3_length: 14
cdr3_aa: CASSDDRDNQPQHF

v_call: TRBV7-9
j_call: TRBJ1-1
cdr3_length: 15
cdr3_aa: CASSLGDRLNTEAFF

v_call: TRBV7-9
j_call: TRBJ1-1
cdr3_length: 13
cdr3_aa: CASSSSRRVEAFF

v_call: TRBV6-5
j_call: TRBJ2-2
cdr3_length: 14
cdr3_aa: CASLPDARTGELFF

v_call: TRBV5-1
j_call: TRBJ1-2
cdr3_length: 14
cdr3_aa: CASSPGQGEYGYTF

v_call: TRBV9
j_call: TRBJ1-1
cdr3_length: 15
cdr3_aa: CASSGMGQGNTEAFF

v_call: TRBV6-4
j_call: TRBJ1-2
cdr3_length: 15
cdr3_aa: CASSDSQTGNYGYTF

v_call: TRBV7-2
j_call: TRBJ2-3
cdr3_length: 16
cdr3_aa: CACLPRRGGRTDTQYF

v_call: TRBV7-2
j_call: TRBJ1-3
cdr3_length: 15
cdr3_aa: CASSISQFSGNTIYF

v_call: TRBV4-1
j_call: TRBJ2-7
cdr3_length: 16
cdr3_aa: CASSQTLAGGLDEQYF

v_call: TRBV5-1
j_call: TRBJ2-3
cdr3_length: 16
cdr3_aa: CASSQRGQGATDTQYF

v_call: TRBV19
j_call: TRBJ2-1
cdr3_length: 15
cdr3_aa: CASSIPSGGYNEQFF

v_call: TRBV19
j_call: TRBJ1-5
cdr3_length: 14
cdr3_aa: CASSFRVHNQPQHF

v_call: TRBV19
j_call: TRBJ1-1
cdr3_length: 13
cdr3_aa: CASRGQVNTEAFF

v_call: TRBV19
j_call: TRBJ1-5
cdr3_length: 14
cdr3_aa: CASSINYSNQPQHF

v_call: TRBV28
j_call: .
cdr3_length: 16
cdr3_aa: CASSPDRDRGSYEQYF

v_call: TRBV5-1
j_call: TRBJ1-4
cdr3_length: 15
cdr3_aa: CASSASTATNEKLFF

v_call: TRBV7-2
j_call: TRBJ2-1
cdr3_length: 17
cdr3_aa: CASSLAGTGFLTNEQFF

v_call: TRBV7-9
j_call: TRBJ1-1
cdr3_length: 15
cdr3_aa: CASSIRGRMNTEAFF

v_call: TRBV27
j_call: TRBJ1-2
cdr3_length: 13
cdr3_aa: CASSYRGVYGYTF

v_call: TRBV5-6
j_call: TRBJ2-2
cdr3_length: 19
cdr3_aa: CASSLDMTGWNEPPGELFF

v_call: TRBV4-1
j_call: TRBJ1-2
cdr3_length: 13
cdr3_aa: CASSQEQLYGYTF

v_call: TRBV25-1
j_call: TRBJ1-4
cdr3_length: 16
cdr3_aa: CASSVDRGPLNEKLFF

v_call: TRBV10-3
j_call: TRBJ2-7
cdr3_length: 15
cdr3_aa: CAIRSGTLNTYEQYF

v_call: TRBV4-1
j_call: TRBJ1-2
cdr3_length: 13
cdr3_aa: CASSQDWGGGYTF

v_call: TRBV4-1
j_call: TRBJ2-7
cdr3_length: 15
cdr3_aa: CASSRDRTSSYEQYF

v_call: TRBV19
j_call: TRBJ1-2
cdr3_length: 12
cdr3_aa: CATRGQSNGYTF

v_call: TRBV7-6
j_call: TRBJ2-7
cdr3_length: 15
cdr3_aa: CASSFGTDLSYEQYF

v_call: TRBV18
j_call: TRBJ2-7
cdr3_length: 12
cdr3_aa: CASSPAGNEQYF